This T cell receptor beta chain was recorded in a study of shared clonotypes between healthy human individuals. Produced via immunoSEQ multiplex PCR; TCRdb's table is partial and in-frame only. Counted here are about 2.3 million clones, over 90% occurring once; the ten biggest clones make up 0.39%. Germline-derived CDR1 and CDR2 are SGHTA and FQGTGA. Trimming took off 5 bases at V and 5 bases at J, with 9 bases between the two ends. CDR3 length: 13 amino acids. This TCR came from a man younger than 35 in good health. Some clones in this sample may be carry-over from other donors' samples. The sample taken for sequencing was naive CD4+ T cells from PBMCs. Subset: CD45RA+ positively selected. The V call is TRBV7-3, the J call TRBJ2-2; D is ambiguous. The CDR3 nucleotides are TGTGCCAGCAGCCCCGCCGCGACCGGGGAGCTGTTTTTT. Protein product: CASSPAATGELFF.